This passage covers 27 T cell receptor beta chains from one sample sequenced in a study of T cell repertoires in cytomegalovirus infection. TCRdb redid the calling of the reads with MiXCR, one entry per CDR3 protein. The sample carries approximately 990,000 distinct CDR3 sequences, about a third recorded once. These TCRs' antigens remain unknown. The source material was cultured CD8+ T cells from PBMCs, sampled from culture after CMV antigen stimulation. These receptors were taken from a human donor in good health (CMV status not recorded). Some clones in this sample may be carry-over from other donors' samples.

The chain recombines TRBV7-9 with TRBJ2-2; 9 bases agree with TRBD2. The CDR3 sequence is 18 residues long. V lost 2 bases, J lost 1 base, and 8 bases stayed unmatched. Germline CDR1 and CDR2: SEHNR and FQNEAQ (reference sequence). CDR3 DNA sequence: TGTGCCAGCAGCTTAAGGCGCGGGGGGGCCTTGAACACCGGGGAGCTGTTTTTT. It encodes CASSLRRGGALNTGELFF.

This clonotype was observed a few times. The CDR3 region is CASSSAGEFTEQYF. The CDR3 DNA reads as TGTGCCAGCAGTTCCGCAGGGGAATTCACCGAGCAGTACTTC. This sequence joins TRBV2 and TRBJ2-7; a weak D match, TRBD1 (6 bases). The CDR3 has 14 amino acids. Between the trimmed V and J ends, which lost 5 bases and 6 bases, there was a span of 17 bases. In germline, CDR1 is SNHLY, CDR2 FYNNEI.

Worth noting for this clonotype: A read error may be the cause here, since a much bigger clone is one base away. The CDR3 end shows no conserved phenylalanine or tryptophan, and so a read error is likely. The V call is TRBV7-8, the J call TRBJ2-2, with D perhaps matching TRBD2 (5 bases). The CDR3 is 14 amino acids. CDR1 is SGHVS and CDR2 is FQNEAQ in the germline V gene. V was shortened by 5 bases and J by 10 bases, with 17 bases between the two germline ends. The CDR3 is CASSLRAGREELFY. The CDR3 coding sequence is TGTGCCAGCAGCCTCCGGGCTGGACGGGAGGAGCTGTTTTAT.

The CDR3 is CASSSGAVYEQYF. CDR3 DNA: TGTGCCAGCAGTTCCGGGGCGGTCTACGAGCAGTACTTC. The chain couples TRBV12-3 or TRBV12-4 to TRBJ2-7; perhaps D is TRBD1 or TRBD2 (5 bases each). The CDR3 extends over 13 amino acids. The V end lost 4 bases, the J end lost 3 bases, and 10 bases lay between the germline ends.

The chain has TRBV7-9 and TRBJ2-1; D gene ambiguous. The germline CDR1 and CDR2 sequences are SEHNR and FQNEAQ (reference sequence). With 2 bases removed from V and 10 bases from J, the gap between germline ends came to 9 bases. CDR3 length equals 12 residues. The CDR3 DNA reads TGTGCCAGCAGCTTATCTAGTCTCGAGCAGTTCTTC. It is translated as CASSLSSLEQFF.

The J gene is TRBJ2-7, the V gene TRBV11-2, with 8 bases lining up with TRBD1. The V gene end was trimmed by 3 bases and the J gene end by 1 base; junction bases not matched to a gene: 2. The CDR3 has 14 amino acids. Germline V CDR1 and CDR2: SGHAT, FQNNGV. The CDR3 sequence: CASSFWTGSYEQYF. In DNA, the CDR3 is TGTGCCAGCAGCTTCTGGACAGGGTCCTACGAGCAGTACTTC. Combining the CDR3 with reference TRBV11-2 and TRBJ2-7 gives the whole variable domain EAGVAQSPRYKIIEKRQSVAFWCNPISGHATLYWYQQILGQGPKLLIQFQNNGVVDDSQLPKDRFSAERLKGVDSTLKIQPAKLEDSAVYLCASSFWTGSYEQYFGPGTRLTVT.

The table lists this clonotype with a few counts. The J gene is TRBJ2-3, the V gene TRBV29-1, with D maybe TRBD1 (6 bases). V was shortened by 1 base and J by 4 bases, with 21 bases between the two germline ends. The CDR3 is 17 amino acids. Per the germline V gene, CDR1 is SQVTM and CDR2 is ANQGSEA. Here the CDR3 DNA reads TGCAGCGTTGAAGTAATAGGACAGACCCTAGTTGCAGATACGCAGTATTTT. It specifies CSVEVIGQTLVADTQYF.

The CDR3 DNA sequence: TGTGCCAGCAGGGAGGGAGATTTGGGTACGCAGTATTTT. Amino acid sequence: CASREGDLGTQYF. The gene calls are TRBV6-8 and TRBJ2-3, with a weak D call TRBD2 (6 bases). Trimming left V 6 bases short and J 8 bases short, with 15 bases between. This CDR3 has 13 residues. Per germline, CDR1 MNHGY and CDR2 SAAAGT.

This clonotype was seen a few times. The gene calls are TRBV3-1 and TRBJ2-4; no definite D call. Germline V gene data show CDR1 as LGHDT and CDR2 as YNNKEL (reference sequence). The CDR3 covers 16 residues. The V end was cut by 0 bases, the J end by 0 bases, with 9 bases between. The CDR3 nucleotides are TGTGCCAGCAGCCAAGATCCCCCCGGAGCCAAAAACATTCAGTACTTC. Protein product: CASSQDPPGAKNIQYF.

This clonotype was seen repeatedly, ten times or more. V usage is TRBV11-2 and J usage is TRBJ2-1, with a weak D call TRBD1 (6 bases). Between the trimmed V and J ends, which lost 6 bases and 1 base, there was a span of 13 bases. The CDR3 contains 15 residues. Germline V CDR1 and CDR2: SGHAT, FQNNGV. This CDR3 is CASSLGAYSYNEQFF. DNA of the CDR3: TGTGCCAGCAGTTTGGGGGCGTATTCCTACAATGAGCAGTTCTTC.

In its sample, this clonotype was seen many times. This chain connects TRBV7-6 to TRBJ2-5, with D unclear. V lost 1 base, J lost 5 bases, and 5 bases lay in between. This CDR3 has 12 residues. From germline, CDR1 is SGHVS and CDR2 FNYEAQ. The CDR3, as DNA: TGTGCCAGCAGCTTAGATAGGGAGACCCAGTACTTC. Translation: CASSLDRETQYF.

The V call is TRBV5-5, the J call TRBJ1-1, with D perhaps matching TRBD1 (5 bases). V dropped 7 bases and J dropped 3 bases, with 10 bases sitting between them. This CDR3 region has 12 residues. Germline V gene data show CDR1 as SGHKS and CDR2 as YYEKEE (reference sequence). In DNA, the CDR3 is TGTGCCAGCCAGAGGGGCTACACTGAAGCTTTCTTT. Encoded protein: CASQRGYTEAFF.

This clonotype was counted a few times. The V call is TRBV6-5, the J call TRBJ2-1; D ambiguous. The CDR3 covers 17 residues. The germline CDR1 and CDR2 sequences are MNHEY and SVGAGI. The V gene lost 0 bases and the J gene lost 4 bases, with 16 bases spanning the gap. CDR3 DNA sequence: TGTGCCAGCAGTTACTCCCCGTCGGCCCCGATTTACAATGAGCAGTTCTTC. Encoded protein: CASSYSPSAPIYNEQFF.

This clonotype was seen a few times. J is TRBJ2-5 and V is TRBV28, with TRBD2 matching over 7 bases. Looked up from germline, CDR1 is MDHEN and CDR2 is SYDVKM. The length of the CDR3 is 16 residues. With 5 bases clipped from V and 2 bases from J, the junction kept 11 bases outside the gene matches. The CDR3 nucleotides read TGTGCCAGCAGTATTAGCGGGCCCGACTTTCAAGAGACCCAGTACTTC. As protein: CASSISGPDFQETQYF.

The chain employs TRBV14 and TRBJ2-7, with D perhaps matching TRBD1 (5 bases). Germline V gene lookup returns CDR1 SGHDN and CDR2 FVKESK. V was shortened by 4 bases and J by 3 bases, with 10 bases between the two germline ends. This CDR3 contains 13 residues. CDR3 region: CASSRGHVYEQYF. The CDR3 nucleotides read TGTGCCAGCAGCCGTGGACACGTCTACGAGCAGTACTTC. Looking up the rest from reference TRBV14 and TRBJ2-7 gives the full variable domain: EAGVTQFPSHSVIEKGQTVTLRCDPISGHDNLYWYRRVMGKEIKFLLHFVKESKQDESGMPNNRFLAERTGGTYSTLKVQPAELEDSGVYFCASSRGHVYEQYFGPGTRLTVT.

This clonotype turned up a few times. The CDR3 coding sequence is TGTGCCAGCAGCCCCGAGGGGGAGCCCCAGCATTTT. Translation: CASSPEGEPQHF. This chain connects TRBV7-9 to TRBJ1-5; D is possibly TRBD1 (6 bases). CDR1 is SEHNR, CDR2 FQNEAQ, per germline (reference sequence). This CDR3 contains 12 residues. The ends were cut back, 5 bases at V and 8 bases at J, with 10 bases in the middle.

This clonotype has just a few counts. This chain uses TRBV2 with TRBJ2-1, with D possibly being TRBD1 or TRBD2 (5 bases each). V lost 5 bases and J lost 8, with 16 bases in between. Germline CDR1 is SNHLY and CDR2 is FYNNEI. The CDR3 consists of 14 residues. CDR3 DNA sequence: TGTGCCAGCAGTAACCCGGAGCTGGGGGATGAGCAGTTCTTC. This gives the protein CASSNPELGDEQFF.

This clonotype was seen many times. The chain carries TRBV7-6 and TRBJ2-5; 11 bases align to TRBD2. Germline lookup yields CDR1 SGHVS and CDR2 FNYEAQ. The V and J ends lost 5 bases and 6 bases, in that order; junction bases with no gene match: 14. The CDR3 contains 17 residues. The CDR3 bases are TGTGCCAGCAGCCGACAGGCTAGCGGGGGGCCGAGGAAGACCCAGTACTTC. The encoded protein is CASSRQASGGPRKTQYF.

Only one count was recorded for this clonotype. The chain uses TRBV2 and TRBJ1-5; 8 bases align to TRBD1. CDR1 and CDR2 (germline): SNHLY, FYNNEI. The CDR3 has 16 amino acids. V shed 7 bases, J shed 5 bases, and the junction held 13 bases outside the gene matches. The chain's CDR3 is CASKERGTGGDQPQHF. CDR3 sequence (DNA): TGTGCCAGCAAAGAAAGGGGAACAGGGGGGGATCAGCCCCAGCATTTT.

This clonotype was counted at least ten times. The CDR3 DNA sequence: TGTGCCAGCAGCTTGGAGGGACTAGACACAGATACGCAGTATTTT. Protein product: CASSLEGLDTDTQYF. V and J are TRBV7-8 and TRBJ2-3; TRBD2 aligns across 8 bases. The length of the CDR3 is 15 residues. Germline V lookup: CDR1 SGHVS, CDR2 FQNEAQ. V trimming: 3 bases; J trimming: 2 bases; junction bases outside the gene matches: 4. Full variable domain (remainder filled in from reference TRBV7-8 and TRBJ2-3): GAGVSQSPRYKVAKRGQDVALRCDPISGHVSLFWYQQALGQGPEFLTYFQNEAQLDKSGLPSDRFFAERPEGSVSTLKIQRTQQEDSAVYLCASSLEGLDTDTQYFGPGTRLTVL.

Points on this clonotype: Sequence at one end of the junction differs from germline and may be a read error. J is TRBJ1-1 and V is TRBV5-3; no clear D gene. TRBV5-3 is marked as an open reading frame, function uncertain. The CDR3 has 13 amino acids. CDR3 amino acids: CASSLSNFHEAFF. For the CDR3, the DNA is TGTGCCAGCAGCTTAAGTAATTTCCACGAAGCTTTCTTT.

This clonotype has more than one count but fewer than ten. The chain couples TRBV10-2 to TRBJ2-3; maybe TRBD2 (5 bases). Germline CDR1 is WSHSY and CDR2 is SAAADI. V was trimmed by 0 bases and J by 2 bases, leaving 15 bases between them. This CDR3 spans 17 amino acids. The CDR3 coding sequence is TGCGCCAGCAGTGAGTCGGGTAGCGTCTACCCCACAGATACGCAGTATTTT. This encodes CASSESGSVYPTDTQYF.

CDR3 nucleotides: TGTGCCAGCAGCTTAGGCCCAGGGGATCCCATGCGGGAGCAGTACTTC. Translating it yields CASSLGPGDPMREQYF. The chain joins TRBV9 to TRBJ2-7; D perhaps matches TRBD1 (6 bases). Germline CDR1 is SGDLS and CDR2 is YYNGEE. CDR3 length: 16 amino acids. Trimming removed 4 bases at V and 7 bases at J, with 24 bases between.

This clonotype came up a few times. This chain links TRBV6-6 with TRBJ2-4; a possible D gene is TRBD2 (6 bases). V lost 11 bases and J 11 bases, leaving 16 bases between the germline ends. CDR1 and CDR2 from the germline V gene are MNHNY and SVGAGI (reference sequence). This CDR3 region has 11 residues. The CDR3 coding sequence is TGTGCCGCCGGCGGGGACCTCCTTCAGTACTTC. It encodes CAAGGDLLQYF.

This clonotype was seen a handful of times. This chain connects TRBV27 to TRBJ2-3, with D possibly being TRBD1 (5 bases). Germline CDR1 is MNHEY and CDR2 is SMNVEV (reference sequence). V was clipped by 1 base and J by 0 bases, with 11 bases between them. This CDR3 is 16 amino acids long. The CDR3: CASSLLRQLSTDTQYF. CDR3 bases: TGTGCCAGCAGTTTATTAAGACAGTTGAGCACAGATACGCAGTATTTT.

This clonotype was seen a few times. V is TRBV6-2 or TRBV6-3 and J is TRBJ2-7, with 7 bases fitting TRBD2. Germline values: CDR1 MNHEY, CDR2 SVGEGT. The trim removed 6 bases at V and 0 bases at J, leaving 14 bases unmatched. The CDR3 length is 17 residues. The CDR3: CASSDPAGDRTSYEQYV. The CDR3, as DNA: TGTGCCAGCAGCGACCCCGCGGGGGATAGAACCTCCTACGAGCAGTACGTC.

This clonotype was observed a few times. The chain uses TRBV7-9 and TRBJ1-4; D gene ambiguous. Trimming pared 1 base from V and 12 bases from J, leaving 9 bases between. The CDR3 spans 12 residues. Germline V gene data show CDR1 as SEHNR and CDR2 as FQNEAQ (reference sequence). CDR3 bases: TGTGCCAGCAGCTTAGGCGGTCCAGAACTGTTTTTT. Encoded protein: CASSLGGPELFF.